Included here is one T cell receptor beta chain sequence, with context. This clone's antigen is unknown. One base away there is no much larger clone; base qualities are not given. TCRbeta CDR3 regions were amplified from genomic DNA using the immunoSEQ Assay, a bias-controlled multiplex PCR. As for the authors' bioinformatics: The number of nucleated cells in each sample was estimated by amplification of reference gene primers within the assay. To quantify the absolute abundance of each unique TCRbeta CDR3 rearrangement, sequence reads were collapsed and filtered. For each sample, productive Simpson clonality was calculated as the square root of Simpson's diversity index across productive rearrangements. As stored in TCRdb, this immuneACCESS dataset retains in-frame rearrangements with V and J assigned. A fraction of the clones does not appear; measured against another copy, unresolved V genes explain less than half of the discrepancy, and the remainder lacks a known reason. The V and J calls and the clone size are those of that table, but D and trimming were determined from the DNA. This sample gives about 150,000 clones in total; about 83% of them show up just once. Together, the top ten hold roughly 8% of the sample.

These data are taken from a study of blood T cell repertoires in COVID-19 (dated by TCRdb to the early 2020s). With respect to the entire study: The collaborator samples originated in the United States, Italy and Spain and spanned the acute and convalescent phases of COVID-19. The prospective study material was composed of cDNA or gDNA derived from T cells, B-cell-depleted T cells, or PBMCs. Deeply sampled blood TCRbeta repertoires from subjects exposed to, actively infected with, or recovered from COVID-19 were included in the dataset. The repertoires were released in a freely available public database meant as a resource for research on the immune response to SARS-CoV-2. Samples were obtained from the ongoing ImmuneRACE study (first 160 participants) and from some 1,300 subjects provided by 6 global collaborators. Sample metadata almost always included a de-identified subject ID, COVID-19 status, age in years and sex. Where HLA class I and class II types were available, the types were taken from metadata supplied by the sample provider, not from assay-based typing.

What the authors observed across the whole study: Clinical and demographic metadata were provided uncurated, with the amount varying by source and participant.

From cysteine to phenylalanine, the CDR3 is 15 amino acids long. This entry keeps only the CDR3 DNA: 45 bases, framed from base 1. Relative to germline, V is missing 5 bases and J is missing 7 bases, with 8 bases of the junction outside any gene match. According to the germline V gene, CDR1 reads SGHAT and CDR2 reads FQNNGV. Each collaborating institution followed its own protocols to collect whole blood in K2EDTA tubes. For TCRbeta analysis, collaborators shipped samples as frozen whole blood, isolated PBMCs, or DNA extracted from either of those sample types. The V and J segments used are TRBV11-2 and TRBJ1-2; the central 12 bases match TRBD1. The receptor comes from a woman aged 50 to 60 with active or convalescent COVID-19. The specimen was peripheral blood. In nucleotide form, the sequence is TGTGCCAGCAGCCCAGGGGACAGGGGGCTCTCTGGCTACACCTTC. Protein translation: CASSPGDRGLSGYTF. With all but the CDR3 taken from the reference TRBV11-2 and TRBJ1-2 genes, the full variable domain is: EAGVAQSPRYKIIEKRQSVAFWCNPISGHATLYWYQQILGQGPKLLIQFQNNGVVDDSQLPKDRFSAERLKGVDSTLKIQPAKLEDSAVYLCASSPGDRGLSGYTFGSGTRLTVV.